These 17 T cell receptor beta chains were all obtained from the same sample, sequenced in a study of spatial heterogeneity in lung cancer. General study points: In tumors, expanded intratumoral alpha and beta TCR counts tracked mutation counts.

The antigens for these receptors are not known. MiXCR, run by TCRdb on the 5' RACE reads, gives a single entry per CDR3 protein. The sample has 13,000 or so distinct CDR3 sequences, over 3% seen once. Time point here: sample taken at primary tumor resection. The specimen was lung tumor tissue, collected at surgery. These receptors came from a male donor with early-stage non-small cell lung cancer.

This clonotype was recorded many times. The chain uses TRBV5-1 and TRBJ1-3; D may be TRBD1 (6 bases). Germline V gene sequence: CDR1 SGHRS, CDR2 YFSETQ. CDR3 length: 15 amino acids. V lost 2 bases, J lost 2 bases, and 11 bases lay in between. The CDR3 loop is CASSLQGVAGNTIYF. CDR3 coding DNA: TGCGCCAGCAGCTTACAGGGTGTAGCTGGAAACACCATATATTTT. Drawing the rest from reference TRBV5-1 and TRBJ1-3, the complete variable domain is KAGVTQTPRYLIKTRGQQVTLSCSPISGHRSVSWYQQTPGQGLQFLFEYFSETQRNKGNFPGRFSGRQFSNSRSEMNVSTLELGDSALYLCASSLQGVAGNTIYFGEGSWLTVV.

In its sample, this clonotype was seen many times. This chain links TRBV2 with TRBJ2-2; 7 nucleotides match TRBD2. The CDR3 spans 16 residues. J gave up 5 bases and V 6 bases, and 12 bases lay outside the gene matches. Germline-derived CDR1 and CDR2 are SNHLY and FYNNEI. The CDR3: CASSTYGEGLTGELFF. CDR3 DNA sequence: TGTGCCAGCAGCACATACGGGGAGGGCCTAACCGGGGAGCTGTTTTTT.

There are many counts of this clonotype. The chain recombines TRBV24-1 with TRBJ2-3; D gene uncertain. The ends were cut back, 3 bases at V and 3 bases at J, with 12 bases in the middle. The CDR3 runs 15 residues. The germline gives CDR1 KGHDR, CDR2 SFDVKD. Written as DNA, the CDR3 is TGTGCCACCAGTGATGGCGGAGCGCGAACAGATACGCAGTATTTT. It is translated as CATSDGGARTDTQYF.

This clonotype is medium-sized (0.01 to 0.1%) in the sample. In DNA, the CDR3 is TGCAGCGGCATAACCACCGGGGAGCTGTTTTTT. Translating it yields CSGITTGELFF. V gene TRBV29-1 combines with J gene TRBJ2-2; no reliable D call. Germline lookup yields CDR1 SQVTM and CDR2 ANQGSEA. Between the trimmed V and J ends, which lost 7 bases and 4 bases, there was a span of 7 bases. This CDR3 is 11 amino acids long.

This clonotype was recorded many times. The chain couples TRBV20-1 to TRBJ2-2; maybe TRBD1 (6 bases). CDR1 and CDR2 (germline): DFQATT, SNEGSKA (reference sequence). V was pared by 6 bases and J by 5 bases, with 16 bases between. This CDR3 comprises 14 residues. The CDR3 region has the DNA TGCAGTGCGGAACTAGGGGGATGGACCGGGGAGCTGTTTTTT. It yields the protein CSAELGGWTGELFF.

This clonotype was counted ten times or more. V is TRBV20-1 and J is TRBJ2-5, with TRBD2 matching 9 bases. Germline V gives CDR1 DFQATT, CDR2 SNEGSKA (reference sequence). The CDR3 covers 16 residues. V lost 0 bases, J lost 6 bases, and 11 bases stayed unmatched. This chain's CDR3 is CSARDLSSGNGKTQYF. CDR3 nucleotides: TGCAGTGCTAGAGATCTCTCTAGCGGGAATGGGAAGACCCAGTACTTC.

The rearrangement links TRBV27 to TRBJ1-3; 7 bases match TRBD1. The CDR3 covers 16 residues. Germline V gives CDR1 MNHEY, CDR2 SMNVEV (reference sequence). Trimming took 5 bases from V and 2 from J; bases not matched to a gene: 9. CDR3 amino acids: CASSPTGTLAGNTIYF. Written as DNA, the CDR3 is TGTGCCAGCAGTCCGACAGGGACCCTCGCTGGAAACACCATATATTTT.

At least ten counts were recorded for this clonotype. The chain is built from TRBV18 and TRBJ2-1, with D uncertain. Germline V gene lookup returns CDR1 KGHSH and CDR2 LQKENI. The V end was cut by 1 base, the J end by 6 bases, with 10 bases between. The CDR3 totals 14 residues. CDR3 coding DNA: TGTGCCAGCTCACCACAGTTAATCGTCAATGAGCAGTTCTTC. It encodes CASSPQLIVNEQFF.

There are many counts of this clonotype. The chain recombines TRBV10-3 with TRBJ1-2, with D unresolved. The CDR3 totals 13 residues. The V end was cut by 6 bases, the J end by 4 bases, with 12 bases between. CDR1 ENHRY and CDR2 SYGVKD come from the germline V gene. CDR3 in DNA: TGTGCCATCAGCGCAAAAAGCGGCTATGGCTACACCTTC. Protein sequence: CAISAKSGYGYTF.

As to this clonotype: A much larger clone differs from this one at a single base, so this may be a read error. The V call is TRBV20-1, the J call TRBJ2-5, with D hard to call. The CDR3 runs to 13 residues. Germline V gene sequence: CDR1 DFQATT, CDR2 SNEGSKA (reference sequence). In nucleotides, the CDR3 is TGCAGTGCTAGATATCCTTCGCAAGAGACCCGGTACTTC. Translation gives CSARYPSQETRYF.

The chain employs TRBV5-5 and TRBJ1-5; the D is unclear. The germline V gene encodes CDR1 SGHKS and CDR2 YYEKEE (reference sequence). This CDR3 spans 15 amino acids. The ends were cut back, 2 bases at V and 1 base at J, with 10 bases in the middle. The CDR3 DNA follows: TGTGCCAGCAGCTTATTTGAACAGAGCAATCAGCCCCAGCATTTT. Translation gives CASSLFEQSNQPQHF.

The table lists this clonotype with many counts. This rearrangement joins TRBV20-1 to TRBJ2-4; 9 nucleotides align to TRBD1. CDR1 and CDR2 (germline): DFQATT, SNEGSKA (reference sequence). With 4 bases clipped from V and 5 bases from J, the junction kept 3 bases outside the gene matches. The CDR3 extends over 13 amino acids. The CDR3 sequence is CSATGQGQNIQYF. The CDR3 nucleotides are TGCAGTGCTACGGGACAGGGACAAAACATTCAGTACTTC.

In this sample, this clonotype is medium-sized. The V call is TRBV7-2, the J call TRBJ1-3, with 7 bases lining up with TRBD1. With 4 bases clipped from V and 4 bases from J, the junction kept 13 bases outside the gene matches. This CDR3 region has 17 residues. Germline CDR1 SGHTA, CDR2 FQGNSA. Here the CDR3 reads CASSSQLRTGGGNTIYF. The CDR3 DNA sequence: TGTGCCAGCAGCTCCCAGTTGAGGACAGGTGGAGGAAACACCATATATTTT.

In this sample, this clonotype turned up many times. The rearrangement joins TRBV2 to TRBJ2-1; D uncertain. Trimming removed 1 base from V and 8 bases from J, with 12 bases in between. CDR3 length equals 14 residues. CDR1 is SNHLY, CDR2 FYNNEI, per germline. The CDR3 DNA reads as TGTGCCAGCAGTGAAGAAGTAGGGTTCGATGAGCAGTTCTTC. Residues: CASSEEVGFDEQFF.

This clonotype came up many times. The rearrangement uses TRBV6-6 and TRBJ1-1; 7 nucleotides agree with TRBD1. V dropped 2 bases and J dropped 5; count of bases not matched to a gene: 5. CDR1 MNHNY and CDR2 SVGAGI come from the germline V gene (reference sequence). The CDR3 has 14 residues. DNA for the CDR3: TGTGCCAGCAGTTACGGGGACAGAGGTACTGAAGCTTTCTTT. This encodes CASSYGDRGTEAFF.

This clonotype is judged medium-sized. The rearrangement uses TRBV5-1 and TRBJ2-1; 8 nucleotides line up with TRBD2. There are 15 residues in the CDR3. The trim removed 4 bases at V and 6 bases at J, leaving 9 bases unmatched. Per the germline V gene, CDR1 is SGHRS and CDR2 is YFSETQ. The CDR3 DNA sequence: TGCGCCAGCAGCCAAGCGGGGGACGAGGGCAATGAGCAGTTCTTC. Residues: CASSQAGDEGNEQFF.

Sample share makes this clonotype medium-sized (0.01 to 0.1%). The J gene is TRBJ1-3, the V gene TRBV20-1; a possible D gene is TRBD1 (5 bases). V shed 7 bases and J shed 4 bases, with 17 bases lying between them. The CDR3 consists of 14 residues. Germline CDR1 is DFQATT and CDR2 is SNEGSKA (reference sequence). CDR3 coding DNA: TGCAGTGTATCTAACAGGCAGGGAGGAAACACCATATATTTT. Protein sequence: CSVSNRQGGNTIYF.